These 2 T cell receptor beta chains originate from one sample sequenced in a study of cytomegalovirus exposure and HLA in healthy donors. The table came from immunoSEQ multiplex PCR; TCRdb's copy has only in-frame clones and leaves some out. This table holds 55,000 to 80,000 clones, over 85% found once. Sample: PBMCs. Receptors were obtained from a man in his late teens or twenties in good health and CMV-seropositive.

The chain combines TRBV10-3 with TRBJ2-3; 7 bases are shared with TRBD1. The germline CDR1 and CDR2 sequences are ENHRY and SYGVKD. Unmatched junction bases numbered 7, after V lost 5 bases and J lost 2 bases. The CDR3 length is 15 residues. The CDR3 DNA follows: TGTGCCATCAGTACAGGGGTTGGGGCCACAGATACGCAGTATTTT. Translated: CAISTGVGATDTQYF.

The rearrangement joins TRBV6-5 to TRBJ1-5; TRBD1 agrees at 7 bases. The CDR3 has 12 residues. The V and J ends lost 5 bases and 15 bases, in that order; junction bases with no gene match: 10. Per germline, CDR1 MNHEY and CDR2 SVGAGI. CDR3 coding DNA: TGTGCCAGCAGTACCTTATCGGGACAGAGGCATTTT. It codes for CASSTLSGQRHF.